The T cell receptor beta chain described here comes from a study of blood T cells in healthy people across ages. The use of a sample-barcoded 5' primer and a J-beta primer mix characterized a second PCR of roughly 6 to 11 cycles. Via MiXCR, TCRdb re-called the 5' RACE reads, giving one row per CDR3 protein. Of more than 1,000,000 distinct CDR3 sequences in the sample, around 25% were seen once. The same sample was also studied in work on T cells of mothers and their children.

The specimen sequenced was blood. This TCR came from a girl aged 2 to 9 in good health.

The CDR3 region is CASSEYGTGYGYTF. CDR3 bases: TGTGCCAGCAGTGAATACGGGACAGGGTATGGCTACACCTTC. The rearrangement joins TRBV6-1 to TRBJ1-2, with 9 nucleotides matching TRBD1. V shed 2 bases, J shed 5 bases, and the junction held 3 bases outside the gene matches. The germline CDR1 and CDR2 sequences are MNHNS and SASEGT. This CDR3 contains 14 residues.